The 28 T cell receptor beta chains in this list originate from one sample, sequenced in a study of blood T cell repertoires in COVID-19. Sequenced by immunoSEQ multiplex PCR; TCRdb stores in-frame clones only, minus some. Among some 180,000 clones listed, 78% were seen once. Sequenced: peripheral blood. The receptors were gathered from an elderly woman with active or convalescent COVID-19.

The sample holds a few counts of this clone. The J gene is TRBJ2-7, the V gene TRBV6-5; 10 bases map to TRBD1. V lost 9 bases and J lost 4; bases outside the gene matches: 12. The length of the CDR3 is 15 residues. CDR1 is MNHEY and CDR2 is SVGAGI in the germline V gene. The CDR3 reads CASSITGTGDYEQYF. CDR3 in DNA: TGTGCCAGTTCAATCACCGGGACAGGGGATTACGAGCAGTACTTC.

The chain combines TRBV28 with TRBJ1-1; 8 nucleotides match TRBD1. The CDR3 totals 13 residues. V shed 3 bases, J shed 10 bases, and the junction held 7 bases outside the gene matches. Germline CDR1 reads MDHEN; CDR2 reads SYDVKM. The CDR3 nucleotides read TGTGCCAGCAGTTTTCCCTCAGGGGGCTCAGCTTTCTTT. Its translation is CASSFPSGGSAFF.

The chain is built from TRBV5-1 and TRBJ2-7; TRBD1 might be the D (5 bases). Trimming stripped 5 bases from V and 5 bases from J, with 14 bases between. CDR1 is SGHRS and CDR2 is YFSETQ in the germline V gene. This CDR3 has 13 residues. The CDR3 sequence: CASSSSWGHEQYF. The DNA for the CDR3 is TGCGCCAGCAGTTCGAGTTGGGGCCACGAGCAGTACTTC.

This chain links TRBV18 with TRBJ1-5; no clear D gene. Germline CDR1 reads KGHSH; CDR2 reads LQKENI. V was pared by 3 bases and J by 8 bases, with 14 bases between. This CDR3 region has 14 residues. The CDR3 sequence: CASSPNTGLEPQHF. As DNA, the CDR3 is TGTGCCAGCTCACCGAACACGGGTTTGGAGCCCCAGCATTTT. The whole variable domain, remainder taken from reference TRBV18 and TRBJ1-5, is NAGVMQNPRHLVRRRGQEARLRCSPMKGHSHVYWYRQLPEEGLKFMVYLQKENIIDESGMPKERFSAEFPKEGPSILRIQQVVRGDSAAYFCASSPNTGLEPQHFGDGTRLSIL.

The J gene is TRBJ1-4, the V gene TRBV10-3, with D possibly matching TRBD1 (5 bases). The CDR3 loop spans 15 amino acids. Trimming cost V 0 bases and J 5 bases, with 10 bases left between them. The germline V gene encodes CDR1 ENHRY and CDR2 SYGVKD. In nucleotides, the CDR3 is TGTGCCATCAGTGAGTCCGGGGGAGGGAATGAAAAACTGTTTTTT. Translating it yields CAISESGGGNEKLFF.

The genes are TRBV5-5 and TRBJ2-7; 9 bases map to TRBD1. CDR3 length equals 13 residues. V dropped 7 bases and J dropped 7; count of bases not matched to a gene: 9. Per germline, CDR1 SGHKS and CDR2 YYEKEE (reference sequence). This chain's CDR3 is CASRPTGTGEQYF. For the CDR3, the DNA is TGTGCCAGCCGCCCAACCGGGACAGGGGAGCAGTACTTC.

The genes are TRBV2 and TRBJ2-5, with TRBD1 as a possible D gene (7 bases). This CDR3 is built from 15 residues. Between the trimmed V and J ends, which lost 8 bases and 2 bases, there was a span of 18 bases. CDR1 SNHLY and CDR2 FYNNEI come from the germline V gene. The CDR3 nucleotides are TGTGCCAGCGTGCCCCCAGGGGGGTGGCAAGAGACCCAGTACTTC. Protein: CASVPPGGWQETQYF.

The V gene is TRBV5-8, the J gene TRBJ1-2, with 8 positions matching TRBD1. The CDR3 consists of 15 residues. The ends lost 4 bases at V and 7 bases at J; junction bases unmatched: 12. CDR1 is SGHTS, CDR2 YDEGEE, per germline. The CDR3 protein is CASSRSATGVSGYTF. CDR3 coding DNA: TGTGCCAGCAGCCGCTCCGCGACAGGGGTTAGTGGCTACACCTTC. Full variable domain (remainder filled in from reference TRBV5-8 and TRBJ1-2): EAGVTQSPTHLIKTRGQQATLRCSPISGHTSVYWYQQALGLGLQFLLWYDEGEERNRGNFPPRFSGRQFPNYSSELNVNALELEDSALYLCASSRSATGVSGYTFGSGTRLTVV.

This clone is deemed medium-sized. The rearrangement joins TRBV12-1 to TRBJ2-7; the table's TRBD1 call for D was not verified on the DNA. TRBV12-1 is a documented pseudogene. The CDR3 extends over 15 amino acids. This CDR3 is CASSIHRDRAYEQYF. For the CDR3, the DNA is TGTGCCAGCAGCATCCACCGGGACAGGGCCTACGAGCAGTACTTC.

V and J are TRBV14 and TRBJ2-5; perhaps TRBD2 as D (5 bases). V lost 1 base and J lost 9, with 9 bases in between. The CDR3 totals 12 residues. Germline V CDR1 and CDR2: SGHDN, FVKESK. CDR3: CASSQVVEAQYF. CDR3 nucleotides: TGTGCCAGCAGCCAAGTTGTGGAGGCCCAGTACTTC. Based on the CDR3 plus reference TRBV14 and TRBJ2-5, the full variable domain is EAGVTQFPSHSVIEKGQTVTLRCDPISGHDNLYWYRRVMGKEIKFLLHFVKESKQDESGMPNNRFLAERTGGTYSTLKVQPAELEDSGVYFCASSQVVEAQYFGPGTRLLVL.

This clone came up a few times. This chain joins TRBV11-2 and TRBJ2-3; TRBD2 agrees at 10 bases. V trimming: 6 bases; J trimming: 2 bases; junction bases outside the gene matches: 5. Germline assignment: CDR1 SGHAT and CDR2 FQNNGV. The CDR3 is made up of 15 amino acids. The chain's CDR3 is CASRVAGGTTDTQYF. For the CDR3, the DNA is TGTGCCAGCAGAGTAGCGGGGGGTACCACAGATACGCAGTATTTT.

The chain uses TRBV18 and TRBJ2-1; D possibly corresponds to TRBD2 (6 bases). The CDR3 length is 15 residues. The germline CDR1 and CDR2 sequences are KGHSH and LQKENI. With 3 bases removed from V and 4 bases from J, the gap between germline ends came to 13 bases. In DNA, the CDR3 is TGTGCCAGCTCACCTTCCCCGGGGGAATACAATGAGCAGTTCTTC. It translates to CASSPSPGEYNEQFF.

This clone was detected once. This rearrangement joins TRBV3-1 (or the pseudogene TRBV3-2) to TRBJ2-3; TRBD2 agrees at 10 bases. The CDR3 is 19 amino acids. Germline V gene data show CDR1 as LGHDT and CDR2 as YNNKEL (reference sequence). V was pared by 4 bases and J by 1 base, with 14 bases of the junction left unmatched. The CDR3: CASSPSLRGSGRRTDTQYF. DNA of the CDR3: TGTGCCAGCAGCCCCTCTCTGAGAGGTAGCGGGAGGCGCACAGATACGCAGTATTTT.

CDR3 region: CASSLDRGSYEQYF. In DNA form, the CDR3 reads TGTGCCAGCAGTTTGGACAGGGGTTCCTACGAGCAGTACTTC. The chain carries TRBV28 and TRBJ2-7, with TRBD1 identical over 9 bases. The CDR3 spans 14 residues. Germline V gene sequence: CDR1 MDHEN, CDR2 SYDVKM. V dropped 3 bases and J dropped 1; count of bases not matched to a gene: 1.

The chain uses TRBV7-9 and TRBJ1-5; D not resolved. The ends were cut back, 1 base at V and 4 bases at J, with 8 bases in the middle. In germline, CDR1 is SEHNR, CDR2 FQNEAQ (reference sequence). This CDR3 contains 14 residues. The DNA for the CDR3 is TGTGCCAGCAGCTTAGTAGGCGGTAATCAGCCCCAGCATTTT. Protein: CASSLVGGNQPQHF. The whole variable domain, filled in from reference TRBV7-9 and TRBJ1-5, reads DTGVSQNPRHKITKRGQNVTFRCDPISEHNRLYWYRQTLGQGPEFLTYFQNEAQLEKSRLLSDRFSAERPKGSFSTLEIQRTEQGDSAMYLCASSLVGGNQPQHFGDGTRLSIL.

The chain joins TRBV27 to TRBJ1-1, with a weak D call TRBD1 (6 bases). The CDR3 loop spans 14 amino acids. Per germline, CDR1 MNHEY and CDR2 SMNVEV (reference sequence). With 3 bases removed from V and 3 bases from J, the gap between germline ends came to 11 bases. The CDR3 reads CASSFSRGHTEAFF. CDR3 sequence (DNA): TGTGCCAGCAGTTTTTCCAGGGGCCACACTGAAGCTTTCTTT.

This chain uses TRBV6-5 with TRBJ2-1, with D possibly TRBD1 on 5 matching bases. The V and J ends lost 0 bases and 2 bases respectively, with 5 bases between them. The CDR3 has 14 residues. Germline lookup yields CDR1 MNHEY and CDR2 SVGAGI. CDR3 nucleotides: TGTGCCAGCAGTTACTCAGGGGCCTACAATGAGCAGTTCTTC. Translating gives CASSYSGAYNEQFF.

V gene TRBV10-1 combines with J gene TRBJ2-7; D not certain. CDR3 size: 12 residues. Germline V lookup: CDR1 WNHNN, CDR2 SYGVQD (reference sequence). With 8 bases removed from V and 4 bases from J, the gap between germline ends came to 12 bases. The CDR3 loop is CASSDTTYEQYF. CDR3 DNA sequence: TGCGCCAGCTCCGACACCACGTACGAGCAGTACTTC.

This chain links TRBV29-1 with TRBJ2-1, with D perhaps TRBD1 (5 bases). The germline CDR1 and CDR2 sequences are SQVTM and ANQGSEA. V dropped 4 bases and J dropped 5 bases, with 9 bases sitting between them. The CDR3 covers 12 residues. The CDR3 region is CSVGQGDNEQFF. The CDR3 DNA follows: TGCAGCGTTGGCCAGGGCGACAATGAGCAGTTCTTC.

This sequence joins TRBV4-3 and TRBJ1-2; 9 positions agree with TRBD1. The germline V gene encodes CDR1 LGHNA and CDR2 YSLEER. After removal of 1 base from V and 14 bases from J, the junction contained 20 bases not matched to a gene. The CDR3 has 17 amino acids. CDR3 in amino acids: CASSQGILGQGDLVRTF. CDR3 DNA sequence: TGCGCCAGCAGCCAAGGTATTCTGGGACAGGGAGACTTGGTCCGGACCTTC.

Here the CDR3 reads CASSPHRGSGDDGYTF. CDR3 sequence (DNA): TGTGCCAGCAGCCCACACAGGGGGAGTGGGGACGATGGCTACACCTTC. The V and J genes are TRBV11-2 and TRBJ1-2; 8 bases fit TRBD1. This CDR3 has 16 residues. Germline CDR1 reads SGHAT; CDR2 reads FQNNGV. J lost 6 bases, V lost 5 bases, and 14 bases had no gene match.

The chain has TRBV28 and TRBJ2-7; D uncertain. This CDR3 spans 13 amino acids. In germline, CDR1 is MDHEN, CDR2 SYDVKM. The V end was cut by 3 bases, the J end by 5 bases, with 11 bases between. CDR3 nucleotides: TGTGCCAGCAGTTTCCCGTACACGCACGAGCAGTACTTC. Translated: CASSFPYTHEQYF.

The chain couples TRBV28 to TRBJ1-5, with D unresolved. The V end lost 10 bases, the J end lost 5 bases, and 12 bases lay between the germline ends. The CDR3 is made up of 12 amino acids. Germline lookup yields CDR1 MDHEN and CDR2 SYDVKM. The CDR3 coding sequence is TGTGCCATCGACACTTCCCATCAGCCCCAGCATTTT. This gives the protein CAIDTSHQPQHF.

This CDR3 reads CASTSPSRRGTQYF. Here the CDR3 DNA reads TGTGCCAGCACCTCCCCGTCAAGGCGAGGGACCCAGTACTTC. The gene calls are TRBV28 and TRBJ2-5; D ambiguous. This CDR3 spans 14 amino acids. Germline V gene sequence: CDR1 MDHEN, CDR2 SYDVKM. V lost 7 bases and J lost 7, with 19 bases in between.

In this sample, this clone turned up a few times. The chain couples TRBV12-3 or TRBV12-4 to TRBJ2-7; D is unclear. With 6 bases removed from V and 0 bases from J, the gap between germline ends came to 9 bases. The CDR3 sequence is 13 residues long. CDR3: CASSLSSSYEQYF. Here the CDR3 DNA reads TGTGCCAGCAGCCTTTCCTCCTCCTACGAGCAGTACTTC.

The chain has TRBV27 and TRBJ2-5, with 13 positions matching TRBD2. V shed 8 bases, J shed 1 base, and the junction held 10 bases outside the gene matches. Germline V gene lookup returns CDR1 MNHEY and CDR2 SMNVEV (reference sequence). The CDR3 totals 17 residues. DNA of the CDR3: TGTGCCAGCGGCCGACTCGGGACTAGCGGGACCCAAGAGACCCAGTACTTC. Protein product: CASGRLGTSGTQETQYF.

The rearrangement joins TRBV18 to TRBJ2-3, with 9 bases identical to TRBD2. The CDR3 extends over 17 amino acids. Germline V lookup: CDR1 KGHSH, CDR2 LQKENI. The V and J ends lost 6 bases and 2 bases, in that order; junction bases with no gene match: 12. The CDR3 DNA sequence: TGTGCCAGCTCCCGTAAGGATGCGGGGGGGATCACAGATACGCAGTATTTT. It yields the protein CASSRKDAGGITDTQYF.

This clone was recorded once. J is TRBJ1-2 and V is TRBV18, with 10 bases aligning to TRBD1. The CDR3 is made up of 14 amino acids. Unmatched junction bases numbered 2, after V lost 0 bases and J lost 7 bases. Germline V lookup: CDR1 KGHSH, CDR2 LQKENI. In DNA, the CDR3 is TGTGCCAGCTCACCACCCGACAGGGGGCTTGGCTACACCTTC. This gives the protein CASSPPDRGLGYTF.